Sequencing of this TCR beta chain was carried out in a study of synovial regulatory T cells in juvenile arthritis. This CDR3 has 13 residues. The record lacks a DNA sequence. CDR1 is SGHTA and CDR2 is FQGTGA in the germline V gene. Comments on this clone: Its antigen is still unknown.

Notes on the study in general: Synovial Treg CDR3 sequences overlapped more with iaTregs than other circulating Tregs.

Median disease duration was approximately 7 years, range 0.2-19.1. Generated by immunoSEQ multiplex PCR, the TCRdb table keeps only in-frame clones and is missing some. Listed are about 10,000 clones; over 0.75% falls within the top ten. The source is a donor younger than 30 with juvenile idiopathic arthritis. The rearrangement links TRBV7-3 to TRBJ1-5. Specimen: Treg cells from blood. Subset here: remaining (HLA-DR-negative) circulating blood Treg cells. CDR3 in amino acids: CASSLIGGGVQHF.